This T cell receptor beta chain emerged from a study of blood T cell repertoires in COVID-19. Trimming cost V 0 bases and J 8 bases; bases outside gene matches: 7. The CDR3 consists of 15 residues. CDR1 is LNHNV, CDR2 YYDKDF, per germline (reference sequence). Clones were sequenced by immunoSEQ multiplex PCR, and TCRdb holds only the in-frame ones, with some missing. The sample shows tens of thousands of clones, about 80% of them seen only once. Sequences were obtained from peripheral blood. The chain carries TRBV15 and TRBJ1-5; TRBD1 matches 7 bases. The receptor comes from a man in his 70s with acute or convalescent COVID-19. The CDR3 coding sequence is TGTGCCACCAGCAGAGATCGGGACAGAAAAGAGCCCCAGCATTTT. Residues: CATSRDRDRKEPQHF.